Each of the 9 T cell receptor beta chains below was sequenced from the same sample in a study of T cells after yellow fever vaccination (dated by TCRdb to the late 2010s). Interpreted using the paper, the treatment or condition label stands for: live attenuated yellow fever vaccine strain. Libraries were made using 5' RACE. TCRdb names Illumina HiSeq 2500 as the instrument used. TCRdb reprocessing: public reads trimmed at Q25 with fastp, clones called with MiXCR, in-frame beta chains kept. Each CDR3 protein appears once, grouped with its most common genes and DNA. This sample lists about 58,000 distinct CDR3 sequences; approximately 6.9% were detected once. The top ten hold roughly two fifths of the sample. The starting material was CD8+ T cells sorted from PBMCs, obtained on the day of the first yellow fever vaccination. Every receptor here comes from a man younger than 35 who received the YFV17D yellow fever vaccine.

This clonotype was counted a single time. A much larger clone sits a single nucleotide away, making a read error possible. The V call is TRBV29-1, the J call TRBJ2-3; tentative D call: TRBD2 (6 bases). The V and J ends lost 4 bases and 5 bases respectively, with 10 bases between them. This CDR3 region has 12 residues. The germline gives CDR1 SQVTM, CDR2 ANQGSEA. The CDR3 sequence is CSVAPGGDTQYF. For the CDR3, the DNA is TGCAGCGTTGCGCCCGGGGGAGATACGCAGTATTTT.

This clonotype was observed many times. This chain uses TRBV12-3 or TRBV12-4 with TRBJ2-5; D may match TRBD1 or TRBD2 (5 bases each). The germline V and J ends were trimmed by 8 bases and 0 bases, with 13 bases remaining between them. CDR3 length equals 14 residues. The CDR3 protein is CASAKRGNQETQYF. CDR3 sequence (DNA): TGTGCCAGCGCTAAGAGGGGCAACCAAGAGACCCAGTACTTC.

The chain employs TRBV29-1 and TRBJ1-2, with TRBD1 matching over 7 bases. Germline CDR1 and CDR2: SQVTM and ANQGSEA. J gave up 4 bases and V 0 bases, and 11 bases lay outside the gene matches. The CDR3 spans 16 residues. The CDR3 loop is CSVEDFRDSAFYGYTF. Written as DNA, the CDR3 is TGCAGCGTTGAAGATTTTCGGGACAGTGCCTTCTATGGCTACACCTTC.

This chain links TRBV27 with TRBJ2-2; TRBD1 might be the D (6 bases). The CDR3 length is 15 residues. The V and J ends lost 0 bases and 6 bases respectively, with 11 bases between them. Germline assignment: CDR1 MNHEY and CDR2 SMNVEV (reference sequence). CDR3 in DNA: TGTGCCAGCAGTTTATCTTCTTCAGGGGCCGGGGAGCTGTTTTTT. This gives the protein CASSLSSSGAGELFF.

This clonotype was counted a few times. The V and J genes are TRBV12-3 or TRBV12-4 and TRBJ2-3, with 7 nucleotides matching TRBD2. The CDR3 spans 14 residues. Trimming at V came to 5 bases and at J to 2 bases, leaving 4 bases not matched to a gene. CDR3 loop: CASSRSGDTDTQYF. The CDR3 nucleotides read TGTGCCAGCAGTAGGAGCGGGGACACAGATACGCAGTATTTT.

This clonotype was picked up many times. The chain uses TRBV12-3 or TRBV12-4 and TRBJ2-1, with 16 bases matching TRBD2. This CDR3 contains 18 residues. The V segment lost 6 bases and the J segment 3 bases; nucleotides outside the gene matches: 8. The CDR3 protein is CASRPGLAGGPDYNEQFF. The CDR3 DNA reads TGTGCCAGCAGACCGGGACTAGCGGGGGGGCCGGACTACAATGAGCAGTTCTTC.

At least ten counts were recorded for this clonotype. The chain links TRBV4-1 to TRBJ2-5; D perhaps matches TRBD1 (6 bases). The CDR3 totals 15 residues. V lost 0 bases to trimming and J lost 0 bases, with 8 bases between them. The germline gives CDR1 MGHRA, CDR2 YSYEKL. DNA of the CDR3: TGCGCCAGCAGCCAAGAACAGGGCTACCAAGAGACCCAGTACTTC. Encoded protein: CASSQEQGYQETQYF.

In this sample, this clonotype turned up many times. CDR3 in amino acids: CASSHFWDRVFQETQYF. The CDR3 bases are TGCGCCAGCAGCCACTTCTGGGACAGGGTATTCCAAGAGACCCAGTACTTC. V and J are TRBV4-1 and TRBJ2-5; 9 bases map to TRBD1. From germline, CDR1 is MGHRA and CDR2 YSYEKL. Trimming removed 3 bases from V and 1 base from J; junction bases left unmatched: 9. CDR3 length: 17 residues.

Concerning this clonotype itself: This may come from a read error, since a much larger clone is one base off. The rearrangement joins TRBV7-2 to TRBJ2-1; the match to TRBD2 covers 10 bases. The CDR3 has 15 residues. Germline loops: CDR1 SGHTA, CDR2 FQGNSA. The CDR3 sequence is CASSLSAGGYNELFF. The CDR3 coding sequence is TGTGCCAGCAGCTTATCAGCGGGGGGGTACAATGAGCTGTTCTTC. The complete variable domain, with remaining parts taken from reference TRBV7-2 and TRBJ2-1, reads GAGVSQSPSNKVTEKGKDVELRCDPISGHTALYWYRQSLGQGLEFLIYFQGNSAPDKSGLPSDRFSAERTGGSVSTLTIQRTQQEDSAVYLCASSLSAGGYNELFFGPGTRLTVL.